Below are 32 T cell receptor beta chains sequenced from a single sample in a study of CD8 T cells in ankylosing spondylitis. TCRdb re-analysed the 5' RACE reads in MiXCR, keeping a single row per CDR3 protein. This table holds 200,000 or so distinct CDR3 sequences, approximately 24% found once. Input material: blood, either unsorted or a sorted T cell fraction (not recorded which). These receptors all come from a male donor with ankylosing spondylitis or in good health (not recorded which).

The chain is built from TRBV5-1 and TRBJ2-7, with TRBD2 identical over 7 bases. The germline V gene has CDR1 SGHRS and CDR2 YFSETQ. Germline trimming cut 0 bases from V and 6 bases from J; bases unmatched to any gene: 24. This CDR3 has 20 residues. The CDR3 DNA sequence: TGCGCCAGCAGCTTGGCAGTTCGGGGGAGGGGCGCCCACGCGACTCGCGAGCAGTACTTC. Protein: CASSLAVRGRGAHATREQYF.

This clonotype was seen ten or more times. At one end the junction does not follow the germline gene, possibly because of a read error. J is TRBJ2-1 and V is TRBV6-5; TRBD2 might be the D (5 bases). Germline CDR1 MNHEY, CDR2 SVGAGI. CDR3 size: 11 residues. The CDR3 region is CASSYEGEREF. The CDR3 nucleotides are TGTGCCAGCAGTTACGAAGGTGAAAGGGAGTTC.

This clonotype was recorded at least ten times. The chain uses TRBV7-8 and TRBJ2-7; 7 nucleotides align to TRBD1. The CDR3 runs to 13 residues. Germline V lookup: CDR1 SGHVS, CDR2 FQNEAQ. V was clipped by 5 bases and J by 6 bases; unmatched bases: 7. The CDR3 sequence is CASSADRAGEQYF. The DNA for the CDR3 is TGTGCCAGCAGCGCCGACAGGGCTGGCGAGCAGTACTTC.

At least ten counts were recorded for this clonotype. This rearrangement joins TRBV19 to TRBJ2-7; 8 bases are shared with TRBD1. Germline V CDR1 and CDR2: LNHDA, SQIVND (reference sequence). Germline trimming cut 5 bases from V and 6 bases from J; bases unmatched to any gene: 15. The CDR3 consists of 16 residues. The CDR3 nucleotides are TGTGCCAGTAGTTCCGAACCGGCGGACAGGGTCGGCGAGCAGTACTTC. It yields the protein CASSSEPADRVGEQYF.

This clonotype was picked up many times. DNA of the CDR3: TGCGCCAGCAGCCAAGTGGTTCGGTCGGCTGAAGCTTTCTTT. Its protein is CASSQVVRSAEAFF. V is TRBV4-1 and J is TRBJ1-1, with D unclear. Trimming took 1 base from V and 6 from J, leaving 12 bases between them. Germline V CDR1 and CDR2: MGHRA, YSYEKL. CDR3 length: 14 residues.

This clonotype came up a few times. V gene TRBV20-1 combines with J gene TRBJ1-5, with 7 bases fitting TRBD1. The CDR3 has 13 amino acids. Trimming removed 6 bases from V and 11 bases from J; junction bases left unmatched: 13. Germline values: CDR1 DFQATT, CDR2 SNEGSKA (reference sequence). CDR3 protein: CSAGQAGNIAQHF. Here the CDR3 DNA reads TGCAGTGCCGGACAGGCTGGCAATATAGCCCAGCATTTT.

This clonotype has a handful of counts. The germline gene is not matched at one end of the junction; a read error may be the cause. The V gene is TRBV5-1, the J gene TRBJ1-2; a weak D match, TRBD1 (6 bases). Germline-derived CDR1 and CDR2 are SGHRS and YFSETQ. The CDR3 runs to 13 residues. The CDR3 region has the DNA TGCGCCAGCAGCCCTTGGACAGCCTATGGCTACCCCTTC. Translating gives CASSPWTAYGYPF.

At least ten counts were recorded for this clonotype. V gene TRBV10-3 combines with J gene TRBJ2-7; 8 nucleotides agree with TRBD2. Germline CDR1 is ENHRY and CDR2 is SYGVKD. The V gene end was trimmed by 4 bases and the J gene end by 5 bases; junction bases not matched to a gene: 1. CDR3 length equals 12 residues. The CDR3: CAISGRGDEQYF. CDR3 sequence (DNA): TGTGCCATCAGTGGGCGGGGGGACGAGCAGTACTTC.

There are many counts of this clonotype. CDR3 loop: CASSQANRGNSPLHF. In nucleotides, the CDR3 is TGCGCCAGCAGCCAAGCCAACCGCGGGAATTCACCCCTCCACTTT. V gene TRBV4-3 combines with J gene TRBJ1-6; unclear D gene. Germline V gives CDR1 LGHNA, CDR2 YSLEER. The CDR3 loop spans 15 amino acids. V lost 1 base, J lost 7 bases, and 11 bases lay in between.

The V and J genes are TRBV6-5 and TRBJ1-5, with D possibly TRBD1 on 5 matching bases. The CDR3 is 15 residues long. Trimming stripped 2 bases from V and 6 bases from J, with 14 bases between. Germline V gene lookup returns CDR1 MNHEY and CDR2 SVGAGI. In nucleotides, the CDR3 is TGTGCCAGCAGTTACGAGGGCAGGGCGAGTCAGCCCCAGCATTTT. This codes for CASSYEGRASQPQHF.

This clonotype has a count of ten or more. V gene TRBV29-1 combines with J gene TRBJ1-1, with D hard to call. Germline V gene lookup returns CDR1 SQVTM and CDR2 ANQGSEA. CDR3 length: 12 residues. The germline V and J ends were trimmed by 6 bases and 4 bases, with 12 bases remaining between them. The CDR3 region has the DNA TGCAGCGTGGCGGCAGGCAGCACTGAAGCTTTCTTT. It is translated as CSVAAGSTEAFF.

In this sample, this clonotype turned up many times. The chain employs TRBV12-3 or TRBV12-4 and TRBJ2-1; 8 bases align to TRBD1. CDR3 length equals 13 residues. V dropped 0 bases and J dropped 13; count of bases not matched to a gene: 5. CDR3 region: CASSLALGQGQFF. CDR3 DNA: TGTGCCAGCAGTTTAGCGCTCGGACAGGGCCAGTTCTTC.

In its sample, this clonotype was seen many times. The rearrangement joins TRBV10-3 to TRBJ2-5, with TRBD2 as a possible D gene (6 bases). Germline V gives CDR1 ENHRY, CDR2 SYGVKD. This CDR3 is 14 amino acids long. The V gene lost 0 bases and the J gene lost 5 bases, with 10 bases spanning the gap. CDR3 sequence reads: CAISESGGRETQYF. The CDR3 bases are TGTGCCATCAGTGAGTCGGGAGGAAGGGAGACCCAGTACTTC.

The table lists this clonotype with many counts. The chain recombines TRBV4-2 with TRBJ1-6; D is unresolved. The germline V and J ends were trimmed by 0 bases and 13 bases, with 19 bases remaining between them. This CDR3 is 16 amino acids long. CDR1 and CDR2 from the germline V gene are LGHNA and YNFKEQ. DNA for the CDR3: TGTGCCAGCAGCCAAGATTTCCCCCCCGAACAGAATCCCCTCCACTTT. This sequence encodes CASSQDFPPEQNPLHF.

The V and J genes are TRBV20-1 and TRBJ2-3; TRBD2 aligns across 8 bases. Losses at the gene ends were 1 base for V and 1 base for J; bases not matched to a gene: 7. This CDR3 contains 16 residues. Germline values: CDR1 DFQATT, CDR2 SNEGSKA (reference sequence). CDR3: CSARASGLPRTDTQYF. CDR3 coding DNA: TGCAGTGCTAGAGCTAGCGGGCTCCCCCGCACAGATACGCAGTATTTT.

V and J are TRBV5-4 and TRBJ1-2, with D unclear. The CDR3 consists of 15 residues. In germline, CDR1 is SGHNT, CDR2 YYREEE (reference sequence). V lost 0 bases and J 7 bases, leaving 16 bases between the germline ends. DNA of the CDR3: TGTGCCAGCAGCTTGGAGGCGGGGTCCTGGATTGGCTACACCTTC. Translating gives CASSLEAGSWIGYTF.

The chain links TRBV29-1 to TRBJ1-1, with unresolved D. CDR1 and CDR2 (germline): SQVTM, ANQGSEA. V was cut by 4 bases and J by 0 bases, with 9 bases left in between. The CDR3 extends over 13 amino acids. The CDR3 loop is CSVVTNLNTEAFF. The CDR3 nucleotides read TGCAGCGTTGTGACAAACTTGAACACTGAAGCTTTCTTT. Looking up the rest from reference TRBV29-1 and TRBJ1-1 gives the full variable domain: SAVISQKPSRDICQRGTSLTIQCQVDSQVTMMFWYRQQPGQSLTLIATANQGSEATYESGFVIDKFPISRPNLTFSTLTVSNMSPEDSSIYLCSVVTNLNTEAFFGQGTRLTVV.

This clonotype was found many times. The chain uses TRBV12-3 or TRBV12-4 and TRBJ1-5, with 8 nucleotides matching TRBD1. V gave up 6 bases and J gave up 10 bases; unmatched junction bases: 11. The CDR3 spans 14 residues. The CDR3 spells CASRPTGAATPQHF. The CDR3 coding sequence is TGTGCCAGCAGGCCGACAGGGGCCGCCACCCCCCAGCATTTT.

CDR3 sequence (DNA): TGTGCCAGCAGAGTACTTGGCGGGAGTTACAATGAGCAGTTCTTC. Its translation is CASRVLGGSYNEQFF. The V and J genes are TRBV6-2 or TRBV6-3 and TRBJ2-1; 7 bases line up with TRBD2. After removal of 6 bases from V and 4 bases from J, the junction contained 9 bases not matched to a gene. Germline V CDR1 and CDR2: MNHEY, SVGEGT. The CDR3 extends over 15 amino acids.

The chain is built from TRBV10-3 and TRBJ1-4, with D uncertain. Trimming stripped 1 base from V and 8 bases from J, with 5 bases between. CDR1 is ENHRY and CDR2 is SYGVKD in the germline V gene. The CDR3 covers 12 residues. CDR3 residues: CAISELQEKLFF. The CDR3 DNA is TGTGCCATCAGTGAGTTACAAGAAAAACTGTTTTTT.

This clonotype is termed medium-sized. CDR3 in amino acids: CSARDSGGPGELFF. The CDR3 DNA reads TGCAGTGCTAGGGACTCAGGGGGACCCGGGGAGCTGTTTTTT. The chain uses TRBV20-1 and TRBJ2-2; TRBD1 agrees at 7 bases. J lost 6 bases, V lost 3 bases, and 7 bases had no gene match. This CDR3 comprises 14 residues. CDR1 is DFQATT and CDR2 is SNEGSKA in the germline V gene (reference sequence).

This clonotype was found many times. The genes are TRBV3-1 and TRBJ2-1; D remains ambiguous. V was shortened by 3 bases and J by 10 bases, with 10 bases between the two germline ends. The CDR3 has 12 residues. Per the germline V gene, CDR1 is LGHDT and CDR2 is YNNKEL (reference sequence). The CDR3 coding sequence is TGTGCCAGCAGCCAGGTCGTGGGGGAGCAGTTCTTC. Amino acids: CASSQVVGEQFF.

Turning to this clonotype: This clone may be a read error of a much larger clone one base away. The chain employs TRBV24-1 and TRBJ2-2; D may match TRBD1 or TRBD2 (5 bases each). Per the germline V gene, CDR1 is KGHDR and CDR2 is SFDVKD. This CDR3 comprises 13 residues. V dropped 12 bases and J dropped 1 base, with 11 bases sitting between them. CDR3 region: CAPQGVNTGELFF. DNA of the CDR3: TGTGCCCCCCAGGGAGTGAACACCGGGGAGCTGTTTTTT.

This clonotype was recorded a few times. The chain combines TRBV20-1 with TRBJ2-4; TRBD1 agrees at 7 bases. CDR3 size: 14 residues. Germline trimming cut 5 bases from V and 2 bases from J; bases unmatched to any gene: 6. Germline V gene sequence: CDR1 DFQATT, CDR2 SNEGSKA (reference sequence). CDR3 nucleotides: TGCAGTGCTTCAGGACAGGTACCCAAAAACATTCAGTACTTC. Protein sequence: CSASGQVPKNIQYF.

This clonotype appeared a few times. The J gene is TRBJ1-1, the V gene TRBV20-1; D remains unclear. With 5 bases removed from V and 0 bases from J, the gap between germline ends came to 7 bases. Germline assignment: CDR1 DFQATT and CDR2 SNEGSKA (reference sequence). The CDR3 sequence is 12 residues long. The CDR3 region is CSAFELNTEAFF. CDR3 bases: TGCAGTGCTTTTGAGCTGAACACTGAAGCTTTCTTT.

The V call is TRBV6-5, the J call TRBJ2-1; 10 positions match TRBD2. J lost 7 bases, V lost 0 bases, and 3 bases had no gene match. Germline values: CDR1 MNHEY, CDR2 SVGAGI. The CDR3 is 15 amino acids. The CDR3 DNA reads as TGTGCCAGCAGTTACTCTCTAGCGGGAGTTAATGAGCAGTTCTTC. Its protein product is CASSYSLAGVNEQFF.

The V gene is TRBV18, the J gene TRBJ2-5; 11 bases align to TRBD1. Germline CDR1 is KGHSH and CDR2 is LQKENI. The CDR3 extends over 14 amino acids. J was trimmed by 5 bases and V by 6 bases; bases with no gene match: 5. The CDR3 spells CASSGQGALETQYF. In DNA, the CDR3 is TGTGCCAGCTCTGGACAGGGGGCATTGGAGACCCAGTACTTC.

This clonotype appeared many times. This chain links TRBV10-3 with TRBJ2-2; 9 positions match TRBD2. CDR1 is ENHRY and CDR2 is SYGVKD in the germline V gene. Unmatched junction bases numbered 5, after V lost 6 bases and J lost 6 bases. The CDR3 loop spans 14 amino acids. The CDR3 DNA sequence: TGTGCCATCAGGGGACTAGCTGGGGCCGGGGAGCTGTTTTTT. This encodes CAIRGLAGAGELFF.

This clonotype came up a few times. V gene TRBV20-1 combines with J gene TRBJ2-1; possible D gene TRBD1, 5 bases. The ends were cut back, 1 base at V and 3 bases at J, with 13 bases in the middle. The germline CDR1 and CDR2 sequences are DFQATT and SNEGSKA (reference sequence). This CDR3 is built from 15 residues. The CDR3 DNA reads as TGCAGTGCTAGAGGGGGCGGCTCTAACTACAATGAGCAGTTCTTC. As protein: CSARGGGSNYNEQFF.

The chain carries TRBV29-1 and TRBJ1-2; D not resolved. Trimming removed 1 base at V and 5 bases at J, with 11 bases between. Looked up from germline, CDR1 is SQVTM and CDR2 is ANQGSEA. This CDR3 has 13 residues. CDR3 sequence (DNA): TGCAGCGTTGAAGCCCGCGGGGTTTATGGCTACACCTTC. Amino acids: CSVEARGVYGYTF.

This clonotype was counted at least ten times. The V call is TRBV4-2, the J call TRBJ2-7; 10 bases align to TRBD2. The CDR3 is 16 residues long. The germline V gene has CDR1 LGHNA and CDR2 YNFKEQ. V shed 2 bases, J shed 2 bases, and the junction held 6 bases outside the gene matches. The CDR3, as DNA: TGTGCCAGCAGCCAAATCCCGGGACTAGCGACCTACGAGCAGTACTTC. Encoded protein: CASSQIPGLATYEQYF.

CDR3 DNA: TGCGCCAGCAGCGTAATAGGACAGGAAGAGACCCAGTACTTC. This translates into CASSVIGQEETQYF. This chain links TRBV5-1 with TRBJ2-5, with 7 bases matching TRBD1. In germline, CDR1 is SGHRS, CDR2 YFSETQ. The V segment lost 4 bases and the J segment 3 bases; nucleotides outside the gene matches: 6. This CDR3 comprises 14 residues.